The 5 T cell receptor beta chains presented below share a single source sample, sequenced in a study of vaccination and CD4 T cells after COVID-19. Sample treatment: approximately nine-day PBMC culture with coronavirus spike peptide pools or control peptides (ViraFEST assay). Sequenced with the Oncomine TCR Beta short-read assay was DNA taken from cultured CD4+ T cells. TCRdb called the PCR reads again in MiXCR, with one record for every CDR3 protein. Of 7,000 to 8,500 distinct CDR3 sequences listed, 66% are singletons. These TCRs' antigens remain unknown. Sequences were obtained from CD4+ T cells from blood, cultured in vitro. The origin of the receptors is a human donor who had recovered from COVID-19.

The CDR3 nucleotides read TGTGCCAGCAGCTTAGGGACCACGTCTGGCGAGCAGTACTTC. Its translation: CASSLGTTSGEQYF. The chain couples TRBV7-2 to TRBJ2-7; D gene uncertain. Trimming cost V 1 base and J 6 bases, with 13 bases left between them. Germline CDR1 and CDR2: SGHTA and FQGNSA. CDR3 length: 14 amino acids.

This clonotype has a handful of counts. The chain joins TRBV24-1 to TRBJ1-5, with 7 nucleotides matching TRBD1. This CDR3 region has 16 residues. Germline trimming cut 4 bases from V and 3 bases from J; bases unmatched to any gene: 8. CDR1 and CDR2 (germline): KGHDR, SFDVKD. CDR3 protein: CATSEGQGGPNQPQHF. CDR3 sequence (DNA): TGTGCCACCAGTGAAGGGCAGGGGGGTCCCAATCAGCCCCAGCATTTT.

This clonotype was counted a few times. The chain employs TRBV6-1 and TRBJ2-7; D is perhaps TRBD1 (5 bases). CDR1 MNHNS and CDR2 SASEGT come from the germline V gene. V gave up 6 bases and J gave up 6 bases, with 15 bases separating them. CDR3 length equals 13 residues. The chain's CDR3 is CASRFQGGGEQYF. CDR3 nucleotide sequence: TGTGCCAGCAGATTCCAGGGCGGCGGCGAGCAGTACTTC.

CDR3 nucleotides: TGCAGTGCTAGAAAACCGGGACTAGGTAACGAGCAGTACTTC. Translated, it gives CSARKPGLGNEQYF. The V gene is TRBV20-1, the J gene TRBJ2-7; 8 bases match TRBD2. CDR3 length: 14 residues. From germline, CDR1 is DFQATT and CDR2 SNEGSKA (reference sequence). V trimming: 2 bases; J trimming: 5 bases; junction bases outside the gene matches: 8.

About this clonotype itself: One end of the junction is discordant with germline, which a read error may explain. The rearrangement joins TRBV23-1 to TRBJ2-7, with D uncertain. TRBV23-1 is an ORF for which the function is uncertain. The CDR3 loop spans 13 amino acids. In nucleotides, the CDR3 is TGCGCCAGCAGTGCCTGGGTCGCCTCCCAGCAGTGCTTC. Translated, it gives CASSAWVASQQCF.